This is a list of T cell receptor beta chains from one sample in a study of OX40 agonist ivuxolimab in advanced cancers. Generated by immunoSEQ multiplex PCR, the TCRdb table keeps only in-frame clones and is missing some. Here the sample spans 60,000 to 70,000 clones, 70% to 90% being singletons. This specimen was CD4+ or CD8+ T cells sorted from blood, taken in a trial of the OX40 agonist ivuxolimab. The receptor set was obtained from an adult with an advanced solid tumor such as melanoma, head and neck, liver or kidney cancer. CDR3s include the opening cysteine and the closing phenylalanine or tryptophan. The order of the fields is D gene, V gene, clone size, J gene, CDR3 DNA, CDR3 protein. The D gene is left open where the match is weak. Clone size is given for some rows only: seen once, a few or many times, or a class if the clone is expanded.

-	TRBV28	-	TRBJ2-2	TGTGCCAGCAAGGACACCGGGGAGCTGTTTTTT	CASKDTGELFF
-	TRBV28	-	TRBJ2-7	TGTGCCAGCACGGCGGCCTACGAGCAGTACTTC	CASTAAYEQYF
-	TRBV10-3	-	TRBJ2-7	TGTGCCATCAAGTCCCTAGATTCCTACGAGCAGTACTTC	CAIKSLDSYEQYF
TRBD1	TRBV5-6	few	TRBJ2-5	TGTGCCAGCAGCTCCCAGGGGGCGGGAGAGACCCAGTACTTC	CASSSQGAGETQYF
TRBD1	TRBV18	-	TRBJ2-5	TGTGCCAGCTCACCACCTGGGACAGGTCATCAAGAGACCCAGTACTTC	CASSPPGTGHQETQYF
-	TRBV9	-	TRBJ2-7	TGTGCCAGCAGCGTAGGTCCCGGGCCAGAGTATCGGAAGTCCTACGAGCAGTACTTC	CASSVGPGPEYRKSYEQYF
-	TRBV10-2	-	TRBJ1-1	TGCGCCAGCATTGGCCTCGGGGGGGGTTCGACTGAAGCTTTCTTT	CASIGLGGGSTEAFF
-	TRBV27	-	TRBJ1-1	TGTGCCAGCAGTCAGCTACGGAACACTGAAGCTTTCTTT	CASSQLRNTEAFF
TRBD2	TRBV29-1	-	TRBJ2-1	TGCAGCGGGGCTAGCGGGAGGGTCGACAATGAGCAGTTCTTC	CSGASGRVDNEQFF
-	TRBV28	once	TRBJ2-5	TGTGCCAGCAGTATTACAGGGACCCAAGAGACCCAGTACTTC	CASSITGTQETQYF
TRBD2	TRBV19	-	TRBJ2-5	TGTGCCAGTAGTATTAGCGGGGGGAGGCAGACCCAGTACTTC	CASSISGGRQTQYF
-	TRBV5-6	-	TRBJ1-1	TGTGCCAGCAGCTTGGGGGCGCAAACTGAAGCTTTCTTT	CASSLGAQTEAFF
TRBD2	TRBV9	-	TRBJ2-3	TGTGCCAGCAGCCCCCCAGGACTAGCGGTCACAGATACGCAGTATTTT	CASSPPGLAVTDTQYF
-	TRBV19	-	TRBJ2-5	TGTGCCAGTAGTGCCCGGGACATCCAAGAGACCCAGTACTTC	CASSARDIQETQYF
TRBD1	TRBV6-4	-	TRBJ1-1	TGTGCCAGCAGAGAATCGGACAGGGACACTGAAGCTTTCTTT	CASRESDRDTEAFF
-	TRBV7-2	-	TRBJ2-3	TGTGCCAGCAGCGCCCGGGCCAGGGGAGGTGGGGATACGCAGTATTTT	CASSARARGGGDTQYF
-	TRBV11-2	once	TRBJ2-7	TGTGCCAGCAGCTTAGTGAGGACGGAGTACGAGCAGTACTTC	CASSLVRTEYEQYF
-	TRBV30	-	TRBJ1-4	TGTGCCTGGAGTGTAAGTTGGGGGGGCTGGGGAAAACTGTTTTTT	CAWSVSWGGWGKLFF
TRBD2	TRBV2	-	TRBJ2-7	TGTGCCAGCAGAGAACCGGGACTAGGACACGAGCAGTACTTC	CASREPGLGHEQYF
-	TRBV4-1	-	TRBJ2-2	TGCGCCAGCAGCCAAGCAGGAGCTACCACCGGGGAGCTGTTTTTT	CASSQAGATTGELFF
-	TRBV29-1	once	TRBJ1-5	TGCAGCGTTGAAGGGGGGCCGGGTCAGCCCCAGCATTTT	CSVEGGPGQPQHF
TRBD1	TRBV5-1	-	TRBJ2-7	TGCGCCAGCAGCGACCCACAGGGGGCGAGAGAGCAGTACTTC	CASSDPQGAREQYF
-	TRBV28	-	TRBJ1-2	TGTGCCAGCAGTTTAGCCGGACAGCCCTTCTATGGCTACACCTTC	CASSLAGQPFYGYTF
TRBD1	TRBV5-5	few	TRBJ2-3	TGTGCCAGCAGAACCGACAGGGTTGTGGTTGTAGATACGCAGTATTTT	CASRTDRVVVVDTQYF
-	TRBV7-9	-	TRBJ2-7	TGTGCCAGCAGCTTAATCTACGAGCAGTACTTC	CASSLIYEQYF
-	TRBV11-2	-	TRBJ2-1	TGTGCCAGCAGCTTCCGGGCCCGAGACAATGAGCAGTTCTTC	CASSFRARDNEQFF
TRBD2	TRBV7-2	once	TRBJ2-7	TGTGCCAGCAGACCCAGCGGGGGGGGACGCGAGCAGTACTTC	CASRPSGGGREQYF
TRBD2	TRBV15	-	TRBJ2-7	TGTGCCACCAGCCCCTTCACTAGCGGGGTCGACGAGCAGTACTTC	CATSPFTSGVDEQYF